The 24 T cell receptor beta chains presented below share a single source sample, sequenced in a study of PD-1 blockade in classical Hodgkin lymphoma. Repertoires were generated with immunoSEQ multiplex PCR, while TCRdb's copy carries only in-frame clones and drops some. Among 57,000 or so clones listed, about 91% were seen once. Every patient was affected by relapse after autologous stem cell transplantation, while exposure to brentuximab vedotin was not uniform. The sample was peripheral blood mononuclear cells (PBMCs), taken at baseline. These TCRs come from a human donor with classical Hodgkin lymphoma.

The chain employs TRBV7-2 and TRBJ1-2; tentatively, D is TRBD1 (6 bases). The CDR3 spans 14 residues. Per the germline V gene, CDR1 is SGHTA and CDR2 is FQGNSA. Trimming stripped 7 bases from V and 4 bases from J, with 16 bases between. The CDR3 DNA is TGTGCCAGCAATTCGGGGGGGCTGTTCTATGGCTACACCTTC. It encodes CASNSGGLFYGYTF.

The chain uses TRBV5-8 and TRBJ1-4; TRBD1 might be the D (5 bases). Germline loops: CDR1 SGHTS, CDR2 YDEGEE. This CDR3 has 16 amino acids. V was cut by 5 bases and J by 2 bases, with 16 bases left in between. The CDR3 DNA reads TGTGCCAGCAGTCGGGACGGATCTCCGACTAATGAAAAACTGTTTTTT. This sequence encodes CASSRDGSPTNEKLFF.

The CDR3 is CASSYVWGREQYF. The CDR3 coding sequence is TGTGCCAGCAGTTACGTCTGGGGTCGGGAGCAGTACTTC. This chain uses TRBV6-5 with TRBJ2-7; D remains ambiguous. V was trimmed by 2 bases and J by 7 bases, leaving 12 bases between them. From germline, CDR1 is MNHEY and CDR2 SVGAGI. This CDR3 contains 13 residues.

The J gene is TRBJ2-7, the V gene TRBV4-3; no definite D call. The CDR3 is 13 amino acids. Germline V gene data show CDR1 as LGHNA and CDR2 as YSLEER. The V end was cut by 1 base, the J end by 3 bases, with 7 bases between. The CDR3 nucleotides read TGCGCCAGCAGCCAAGCCCGGAGCTACGAGCAGTACTTC. This encodes CASSQARSYEQYF.

The chain links TRBV6-5 to TRBJ1-1; 9 bases align to TRBD1. From germline, CDR1 is MNHEY and CDR2 SVGAGI. Trimming cost V 6 bases and J 0 bases; bases outside gene matches: 2. This CDR3 comprises 14 residues. CDR3 amino acids: CASSGTGLNTEAFF. CDR3 nucleotide sequence: TGTGCCAGCAGCGGGACAGGGCTGAACACTGAAGCTTTCTTT.

The chain uses TRBV2 and TRBJ1-2; weak D call: TRBD1 (5 bases). V was cut by 3 bases and J by 4 bases, with 12 bases left in between. The CDR3 is 14 residues long. CDR1 is SNHLY and CDR2 is FYNNEI in the germline V gene. Here the CDR3 DNA reads TGTGCCAGCAGTGACGGGGGGGACCTCTATGGCTACACCTTC. Translation: CASSDGGDLYGYTF.

DNA for the CDR3: TGTGCCAGCAGTGAGGGGGCCCACACCGGGGAGCTGTTTTTT. It specifies CASSEGAHTGELFF. The chain uses TRBV2 and TRBJ2-2; D is possibly TRBD1 (6 bases). V dropped 3 bases and J dropped 3 bases, with 8 bases sitting between them. Germline V gene data show CDR1 as SNHLY and CDR2 as FYNNEI. This CDR3 comprises 14 residues.

The gene calls are TRBV7-2 and TRBJ2-7, with a weak D call TRBD2 (6 bases). CDR1 and CDR2 from the germline V gene are SGHTA and FQGNSA. V was pared by 1 base and J by 9 bases, with 19 bases between. CDR3 size: 15 residues. The CDR3 DNA is TGTGCCAGCAGCTTAGAGCCGGGACTCCAACAGGCGCAGTACTTC. It specifies CASSLEPGLQQAQYF.

The CDR3 nucleotides are TGTGCCAGCAGACGAAACCCCAACCAAGAGACCCAGTACTTC. It translates to CASRRNPNQETQYF. This rearrangement joins TRBV7-2 to TRBJ2-5; D is unresolved. CDR1 is SGHTA, CDR2 FQGNSA, per germline. This CDR3 region has 14 residues. Trimming removed 6 bases from V and 0 bases from J, with 11 bases in between.

The table lists this clone with a count of one. The chain links TRBV7-2 to TRBJ1-4; D remains ambiguous. Germline V gene data show CDR1 as SGHTA and CDR2 as FQGNSA. Between the trimmed V and J ends, which lost 1 base and 8 bases, there was a span of 8 bases. This CDR3 is 13 amino acids long. The CDR3 DNA follows: TGTGCCAGCAGCTTAGGGCCCAGCGAAAAACTGTTTTTT. This encodes CASSLGPSEKLFF.

The CDR3 sequence is CASSQVAGGPGELFF. CDR3 DNA: TGTGCCAGCAGCCAGGTAGCGGGGGGGCCCGGGGAGCTGTTTTTT. The V gene is TRBV4-2, the J gene TRBJ2-2; 11 nucleotides line up with TRBD2. Germline V CDR1 and CDR2: LGHNA, YNFKEQ. This CDR3 contains 15 residues. Trimming cost V 3 bases and J 6 bases; bases outside gene matches: 3.

This clone has only a few counts. The V and J genes are TRBV27 and TRBJ1-5; 7 bases line up with TRBD1. The CDR3 extends over 13 amino acids. Trimming cost V 10 bases and J 10 bases; bases outside gene matches: 13. Germline V gene lookup returns CDR1 MNHEY and CDR2 SMNVEV (reference sequence). The DNA for the CDR3 is TGTGCCAATCCGGGACAGATCAACCAACCCCAGCATTTT. Protein sequence: CANPGQINQPQHF.

The chain joins TRBV7-2 to TRBJ1-1, with D unresolved. Germline-derived CDR1 and CDR2 are SGHTA and FQGNSA. The germline V and J ends were trimmed by 6 bases and 1 base, with 9 bases remaining between them. CDR3 length: 13 amino acids. This CDR3 is CASSFEGNTEAFF. CDR3 nucleotides: TGTGCCAGCAGTTTTGAGGGGAACACTGAAGCTTTCTTT. The whole variable domain, remainder taken from reference TRBV7-2 and TRBJ1-1, is GAGVSQSPSNKVTEKGKDVELRCDPISGHTALYWYRQSLGQGLEFLIYFQGNSAPDKSGLPSDRFSAERTGGSVSTLTIQRTQQEDSAVYLCASSFEGNTEAFFGQGTRLTVV.

The gene calls are TRBV30 and TRBJ1-2; no firm D call. Germline V CDR1 and CDR2: GTSNPN, SVGIG (reference sequence). The CDR3 extends over 12 amino acids. Between the trimmed V and J ends, which lost 4 bases and 8 bases, there was a span of 14 bases. The DNA of the CDR3 is TGTGCCTGGACCGAGGAAGATAAGGGCTACACCTTC. Protein product: CAWTEEDKGYTF.

The chain combines TRBV10-1 with TRBJ2-7; TRBD1 or TRBD2 may be the D gene (6 bases each). CDR1 and CDR2 (germline): WNHNN, SYGVQD (reference sequence). CDR3 length equals 13 residues. Trimming left V 5 bases short and J 4 bases short, with 12 bases between. For the CDR3, the DNA is TGCGCCAGCAGTTTGAGGGGGGAGTACGAGCAGTACTTC. As protein: CASSLRGEYEQYF.

CDR3 residues: CATSERVSALTDTQYF. The CDR3 bases are TGTGCCACCAGCGAAAGGGTCTCGGCACTCACAGATACGCAGTATTTT. The chain recombines TRBV15 with TRBJ2-3, with D unclear. V lost 5 bases, J lost 2 bases, and 17 bases lay in between. CDR3 length: 16 amino acids. Per the germline V gene, CDR1 is LNHNV and CDR2 is YYDKDF (reference sequence).

This chain joins TRBV30 and TRBJ2-6; TRBD2 agrees at 7 bases. J gave up 0 bases and V 0 bases, and 2 bases lay outside the gene matches. The CDR3 spans 16 residues. The germline V gene has CDR1 GTSNPN and CDR2 SVGIG (reference sequence). The CDR3 region has the DNA TGTGCCTGGAGTGTGGGAGGGAACTCTGGGGCCAACGTCCTGACTTTC. Translation gives CAWSVGGNSGANVLTF.

This chain uses TRBV19 with TRBJ1-1, with a weak D call TRBD1 (5 bases). CDR1 is LNHDA and CDR2 is SQIVND in the germline V gene (reference sequence). The CDR3 totals 16 residues. V was pared by 0 bases and J by 0 bases, with 11 bases between. CDR3 nucleotides: TGTGCCAGTAGTATAGAGTGGGGGGTCATGAACACTGAAGCTTTCTTT. Amino acids: CASSIEWGVMNTEAFF.

The rearrangement links TRBV6-5 to TRBJ2-4; 11 bases map to TRBD2. The CDR3 loop spans 16 amino acids. Looked up from germline, CDR1 is MNHEY and CDR2 is SVGAGI. V was pared by 4 bases and J by 1 base, with 3 bases of the junction left unmatched. Here the CDR3 DNA reads TGTGCCAGCAGTTCCAGGACTAGCGGGGCCAAAAACATTCAGTACTTC. Translation: CASSSRTSGAKNIQYF.

V usage is TRBV15 and J usage is TRBJ1-5; D unresolved. Trimming removed 1 base from V and 0 bases from J, with 10 bases in between. Germline V gene data show CDR1 as LNHNV and CDR2 as YYDKDF (reference sequence). The CDR3 totals 16 residues. The DNA of the CDR3 is TGTGCCACCAGCAGAGTAGTGGGCTATAGCAATCAGCCCCAGCATTTT. Its protein is CATSRVVGYSNQPQHF.

V and J are TRBV7-6 and TRBJ2-2; possible D gene TRBD1, 5 bases. Germline CDR1 is SGHVS and CDR2 is FNYEAQ. The CDR3 consists of 15 residues. V gave up 5 bases and J gave up 5 bases, with 15 bases separating them. The CDR3 reads CASSIPVGRTGELFF. The DNA of the CDR3 is TGTGCCAGCAGCATTCCAGTGGGGCGGACCGGGGAGCTGTTTTTT.

To note about this clone: Relative to the germline gene, one junction end is altered; a read error may explain this. The J gene is TRBJ2-7, the V gene TRBV11-2; D is unclear. In germline, CDR1 is SGHAT, CDR2 FQNNGV. This CDR3 contains 14 residues. CDR3 in amino acids: CASSLVVDSSEQYF. CDR3 bases: TGTGCCAGCAGCTTAGTGGTAGACTCCTCCGAGCAGTACTTC.

The chain uses TRBV6-6 and TRBJ2-1; D unresolved. This CDR3 has 14 amino acids. V was shortened by 2 bases and J by 4 bases, with 9 bases between the two germline ends. The V gene's germline CDR1 is MNHNY and CDR2 SVGAGI (reference sequence). CDR3 region: CASSYNVRYNEQFF. The CDR3 nucleotides are TGTGCCAGCAGTTACAACGTCAGATACAATGAGCAGTTCTTC.

This chain links TRBV30 with TRBJ2-2; the D call may be TRBD1 or TRBD2 (5 bases each). V lost 5 bases, J lost 4 bases, and 20 bases lay in between. CDR1 is GTSNPN, CDR2 SVGIG, per germline (reference sequence). The CDR3 consists of 16 residues. The CDR3: CAWHPGPSSGTGELFF. The CDR3 DNA reads as TGTGCCTGGCATCCGGGACCATCATCGGGCACCGGGGAGCTGTTTTTT.